These 6 T cell receptor beta chains were all obtained from the same sample, sequenced in a study of T cells in Graves' hyperthyroidism and ophthalmopathy. Using RNA transcripts as the source, TCR beta CDR3 regions were amplified. Initially, a first-round RT-PCR of the TCR CDR3 employed the HTBI primer set. TCRdb passed the multiplex PCR reads through MiXCR, listing each CDR3 protein once. The sample carries about 420,000 distinct CDR3 sequences, roughly an eighth recorded once. Input material: blood. Every receptor here comes from a woman younger than 30 with Graves' hyperthyroidism.

This clonotype was observed a handful of times. The V call is TRBV5-5, the J call TRBJ2-1; 7 bases are a match to TRBD2. This CDR3 is 15 amino acids long. With V trimmed by 2 bases and J by 4 bases, 6 bases remained unmatched. CDR1 is SGHKS and CDR2 is YYEKEE in the germline V gene (reference sequence). The CDR3 protein is CASSFVGGSYNEQFF. The CDR3 coding sequence is TGTGCCAGCAGCTTCGTTGGCGGGAGTTACAATGAGCAGTTCTTC.

There are a few counts of this clonotype. This chain connects TRBV27 to TRBJ1-2; no reliable D call. Deletions cut 2 bases from V and 2 bases from J, with 9 bases between. Germline V gives CDR1 MNHEY, CDR2 SMNVEV (reference sequence). The CDR3 runs to 14 residues. The CDR3 nucleotides read TGTGCCAGCAGTTTAGGATCAGCCAACTATGGCTACACCTTC. Its protein product is CASSLGSANYGYTF.

This clonotype was detected ten times or more. The chain is built from TRBV2 and TRBJ2-3; D is undetermined. This CDR3 comprises 12 residues. The V gene's germline CDR1 is SNHLY and CDR2 FYNNEI. The V and J ends lost 5 bases and 5 bases respectively, with 8 bases between them. CDR3 residues: CASSYRRDTQYF. CDR3 coding DNA: TGTGCCAGCAGTTACAGAAGAGATACGCAGTATTTT.

This rearrangement joins TRBV20-1 to TRBJ2-5, with TRBD2 matching over 14 bases. Trimming cost V 0 bases and J 4 bases; bases outside gene matches: 4. This CDR3 contains 16 residues. Germline V lookup: CDR1 DFQATT, CDR2 SNEGSKA (reference sequence). The CDR3 is CSARDPGLAGGETQYF. In DNA, the CDR3 is TGCAGTGCTAGAGACCCCGGACTAGCGGGAGGAGAGACCCAGTACTTC.

This chain links TRBV6-2 or TRBV6-3 with TRBJ2-1; D is perhaps TRBD1 or TRBD2 (5 bases each). The J call may be wrong; the DNA end is better matched by TRBJ2-7. Germline CDR1 MNHEY, CDR2 SVGEGT. The CDR3 extends over 14 amino acids. The CDR3 region is CASRPSGTRNEQYF. As DNA, the CDR3 is TGTGCCAGCAGACCCTCCGGGACCCGAAATGAGCAGTACTTC.

The sample holds many counts of this clonotype. V gene TRBV20-1 combines with J gene TRBJ1-5; the match to TRBD1 covers 8 bases. The CDR3 totals 16 residues. CDR1 DFQATT and CDR2 SNEGSKA come from the germline V gene (reference sequence). Trimming took 3 bases from V and 2 from J; bases not matched to a gene: 9. The CDR3 sequence is CSASHTGGTGNQPQHF. CDR3 bases: TGCAGTGCTAGTCACACAGGGGGAACTGGCAATCAGCCCCAGCATTTT.